Listed below are T cell receptor beta chains from one sample, sequenced in a study of cytomegalovirus exposure and HLA in healthy donors. The assay was immunoSEQ multiplex PCR, and TCRdb's table has in-frame clones only and misses some. The sample consists of some 98,000 clones, 81% of them appearing once. The sequenced sample consisted of PBMCs. The receptors were gathered from a human donor in good health. The CDR3 runs from the conserved cysteine through the conserved F or W. D genes are given only for firm matches. Size is omitted from some rows. Given values are once, few, many or a class for expanded clones.

D gene: TRBD1
clone size: -
J gene: TRBJ1-4
V gene: TRBV7-2
CDR3 DNA: TGTGCCAGCAGCCCGGACAGGGCCGAAAAACTGTTTTTT
CDR3 protein: CASSPDRAEKLFF

D gene: TRBD1
clone size: -
J gene: TRBJ1-1
V gene: TRBV10-2
CDR3 DNA: TGCGCCAGCATTAACAGGGGGAGTGAAGCTTTCTTT
CDR3 protein: CASINRGSEAFF

D gene: TRBD1
clone size: -
J gene: TRBJ1-1
V gene: TRBV30
CDR3 DNA: TGTGCCTGGACCGGGACAGGAATAGGACCTGAAGCTTTCTTT
CDR3 protein: CAWTGTGIGPEAFF

D gene: -
clone size: -
J gene: TRBJ1-1
V gene: TRBV18
CDR3 DNA: TGTGCCAGCTCACCCGCAGGGCTGAACACTGAAGCTTTCTTT
CDR3 protein: CASSPAGLNTEAFF

D gene: -
clone size: few
J gene: TRBJ1-2
V gene: TRBV5-1
CDR3 DNA: TGCGCCAGCAGCCCCGGTCGACAGACTAACTATGGCTACACCTTC
CDR3 protein: CASSPGRQTNYGYTF

D gene: -
clone size: -
J gene: TRBJ2-3
V gene: TRBV6-5
CDR3 DNA: TGTGCCAGCAGGGCAGACTGGACAGATACGCAGTATTTT
CDR3 protein: CASRADWTDTQYF

D gene: -
clone size: few
J gene: TRBJ1-2
V gene: TRBV7-9
CDR3 DNA: TGTGCCAGCAGCTACGGAGCAGGGAACTATGGCTACACCTTC
CDR3 protein: CASSYGAGNYGYTF

D gene: -
clone size: few
J gene: TRBJ1-5
V gene: TRBV4-1
CDR3 DNA: TGCGCCAGCAGCCAAGCTCACAGGGGCAATCAGCCCCAGCATTTT
CDR3 protein: CASSQAHRGNQPQHF

D gene: TRBD1
clone size: -
J gene: TRBJ2-2
V gene: TRBV6-5
CDR3 DNA: TGTGCCAGTCAGTATGACAGGGGCAACGCCGGGGAGCTGTTTTTT
CDR3 protein: CASQYDRGNAGELFF

D gene: -
clone size: few
J gene: TRBJ2-6
V gene: TRBV4-1
CDR3 DNA: TGCGCCAGCAGCCAAGCCCCATCTGGGGCCAACGTCCTGACTTTC
CDR3 protein: CASSQAPSGANVLTF

D gene: TRBD1
clone size: -
J gene: TRBJ1-5
V gene: TRBV19
CDR3 DNA: TGTGCCAGTAGTATGGGGACAGGGGGCTATCAGCCCCAGCATTTT
CDR3 protein: CASSMGTGGYQPQHF

D gene: -
clone size: -
J gene: TRBJ1-5
V gene: TRBV2
CDR3 DNA: TGTGCCAGCAGTGACACTGCCTTGAGCAATCAGCCCCAGCATTTT
CDR3 protein: CASSDTALSNQPQHF

D gene: -
clone size: -
J gene: TRBJ2-7
V gene: TRBV27
CDR3 DNA: TGTGCCAGCAGTTTTTACACGGGGAAAGAGCAGTACTTC
CDR3 protein: CASSFYTGKEQYF

D gene: -
clone size: -
J gene: TRBJ1-1
V gene: TRBV2
CDR3 DNA: TGTGCCAGCAGTCACCTGTCGACAGGGAACACTGAAGCTTTCTTT
CDR3 protein: CASSHLSTGNTEAFF

D gene: TRBD1
clone size: -
J gene: TRBJ1-5
V gene: TRBV28
CDR3 DNA: TGTGCCAGCAGGGCAGGGGGCGGTGGTCAGCCCCAGCATTTT
CDR3 protein: CASRAGGGGQPQHF